The rows below give T cell receptor beta chains drawn from one sample of a study of blood T cell repertoires in COVID-19. Profiling relied on immunoSEQ multiplex PCR, and the TCRdb table lists in-frame clones only, not all of them. Of 220,000 or so clones in the sample, around 90% were seen once. The sample consisted of PBMCs or T cells enriched from blood (not recorded which). These receptors were collected from a man younger than 45 who had been exposed to COVID-19. The CDR3 runs from the conserved cysteine through the conserved F or W. D genes are given only for firm matches. The size entry is marked missing in some rows and otherwise reads once, few, many or a size class.

d_call j_call v_call clone_size cdr3_nt cdr3_aa
- TRBJ2-7 TRBV7-2 - TGTGCCAGCAGCTTACAGGGCATAAACGAGCAGTACTTC CASSLQGINEQYF
TRBD1 TRBJ2-5 TRBV4-1 - TGCGCCAGCAGCCCGGGACAGATCCAAGAGACCCAGTACTTC CASSPGQIQETQYF
TRBD1 TRBJ2-5 TRBV10-1 - TGCGCCAGCGATGGGCAGGGGGATGAGACCCAGTACTTC CASDGQGDETQYF
- TRBJ1-6 TRBV7-3 once TGTGCCAGCAGCTTACATGGAGCGGGGAATTCACCCCTCCACTTT CASSLHGAGNSPLHF
TRBD1 TRBJ1-2 TRBV5-1 - TGCGCCAGCAGCTCAGAAACAGGGGGAAACTATGGCTACACCTTC CASSSETGGNYGYTF
TRBD1 TRBJ1-1 TRBV2 - TGTGCCAGCAGTGATTGGACAGGGGGCGCGAGCTCAATGACTGAAGCTTTCTTT CASSDWTGGASSMTEAFF
- TRBJ1-5 TRBV7-9 - TGTGCCAGCAGCTTATCTCGCGGGTATAGCAATCAGCCCCAGCATTTT CASSLSRGYSNQPQHF
- TRBJ2-7 TRBV5-6 - TGTGCCAGCAGCTTCTGGGGGCGCACCGAGCAGTACTTC CASSFWGRTEQYF
TRBD2 TRBJ2-1 TRBV6-5 once TGTGCCAGCAGCATAACTAGCGGGGGGTACAATGAGCAGTTCTTC CASSITSGGYNEQFF
TRBD2 TRBJ2-5 TRBV4-1 - TGCGCCAGCAGCCAAGATCTCCGGATAGCGGGGGGGCGGGTGTCAGAGACCCAGTACTTC CASSQDLRIAGGRVSETQYF
TRBD1 TRBJ1-1 TRBV6-5 - TGTGCCAGTCGCCGAGACAGGGTCGGCGGTGAAGCTTTCTTT CASRRDRVGGEAFF
TRBD2 TRBJ2-6 TRBV2 - TGTGCCACAAAAAGGGGTAGCGGGGTATCTGGGGCCAACGTCCTGACTTTC CATKRGSGVSGANVLTF
TRBD1 TRBJ1-2 TRBV6-5 - TGTGCCAGCAGCCTTCAGGGGGTCTATGGCTACACCTTC CASSLQGVYGYTF
TRBD1 TRBJ2-1 TRBV6-5 once TGTGCCAGCAGTCACCCGGGACAGGGGGCAGGTGAGCAGTTCTTC CASSHPGQGAGEQFF
- TRBJ1-6 TRBV5-8 - TGTGCCAGCAGCCCTCTCCTATCACCCCTCCACTTT CASSPLLSPLHF
- TRBJ2-1 TRBV30 - TGTGCATACGGAGTAAGCTCCTACAATGAGCAGTTCTTC CAYGVSSYNEQFF
- TRBJ2-1 TRBV21-1 - TGTGCCAGCAGCGCCCCCCGATTCAGGGTGAATGAGCAGTTCTTC CASSAPRFRVNEQFF
TRBD2 TRBJ2-1 TRBV3-1/TRBV3-2 - TGTGCCAGCCACGAAAGCGGGGGGGCTTACAATGAGCAGTTCTTC CASHESGGAYNEQFF
TRBD1 TRBJ2-5 TRBV6-5 - TGTGCCACGGCGACAGGGTTCATGGAGACCCAGTACTTC CATATGFMETQYF
- TRBJ2-7 TRBV18 - TGTGCCAGCTCACTAAGCAGGGTTGGCGAGCAGTACTTC CASSLSRVGEQYF
- TRBJ1-2 TRBV4-3 few TGCGCCAGCAGCCAAGAGCCGTTGAGGGGCTACACCTTC CASSQEPLRGYTF
TRBD1 TRBJ1-2 TRBV4-1 - TGCGCCAGCAGCCAAGACCCAGGGGGCTTAGCTAACTATGGCTACACCTTC CASSQDPGGLANYGYTF
- TRBJ2-6 TRBV7-2 - TGTGCCAGCAGCTTAAGAGGGAGCTCTGGGGCCAACGTCCTGACTTTC CASSLRGSSGANVLTF
- TRBJ1-6 TRBV3-1/TRBV3-2 - TGTGCCAGCAGCCAAGAAGAGGTGTATAATTCACCCCTCCACTTT CASSQEEVYNSPLHF
TRBD1 TRBJ2-7 TRBV4-1 - TGCGCCAGCAGCGCTGGGGGACAGGGCCCTTACGAGCAGTACTTC CASSAGGQGPYEQYF
- TRBJ2-1 TRBV19 - TGTGCCACAGGACAGGAGGGCTCAAACTACAATGAGCAGTTCTTC CATGQEGSNYNEQFF
TRBD1 TRBJ2-7 TRBV5-1 - TGCGCCAGCAGAGGGGACAGCCCCTACGAGCAGTACTTC CASRGDSPYEQYF
TRBD1 TRBJ2-5 TRBV5-8 - TGTGCCAGCAGCTCGAGGACAGGGGGCGTGGAGACCCAGTACTTC CASSSRTGGVETQYF
- TRBJ2-1 TRBV6-5 - TGTGCCAGCATGTATAGAGCGGTTGAGCAGTTCTTC CASMYRAVEQFF
- TRBJ1-2 TRBV5-4 - TGTGCCAGCAGCTTGGACGGGTTAGCTAACTATGGCTACACCTTC CASSLDGLANYGYTF
- TRBJ2-2 TRBV19 - TGTGCCAGTAGTATAGTCGGTTCCACCCGGGTCCCCGGGGAGCTGTTTTTT CASSIVGSTRVPGELFF
TRBD2 TRBJ2-1 TRBV3-1/TRBV3-2 - TGTGCCAGCAGCCAGGGACTAGCGGGGGGAGGTAGGGAGCAGTTCTTC CASSQGLAGGGREQFF
- TRBJ1-6 TRBV4-1 few TGCGCCAGCAGCCAAGATCTCGGCGGTTCACCCCTCCACTTT CASSQDLGGSPLHF
- TRBJ2-3 TRBV27 - TGTGCCAGCAGTCACTCCCCCGATGATACGCAGTATTTT CASSHSPDDTQYF
- TRBJ2-6 TRBV2 - TGTGCCAGCAGTCTAGTAGTCGGGGCTGGGGCCAACGTCCTGACTTTC CASSLVVGAGANVLTF
TRBD2 TRBJ2-7 TRBV10-2 - TGCGCCAGCAGGGACACGTCGGGACTAGCGGGGGGGCCGCAAAGCGAGCAGTACTTC CASRDTSGLAGGPQSEQYF
- TRBJ1-5 TRBV5-1 - TGCGCCAGCAGCTTGGGTCCCGGGGGGGATCAGCCCCAGCATTTT CASSLGPGGDQPQHF
TRBD1 TRBJ1-1 TRBV5-6 - TGTGCCAGCAGCACCCTACAGGGGGCCGGGATGAACACTGAAGCTTTCTTT CASSTLQGAGMNTEAFF
TRBD1 TRBJ1-1 TRBV19 - TGTGCCAGTAGTATAGGGTATCTACAGGGGGCGAAGAGGACTGAAGCTTTCTTT CASSIGYLQGAKRTEAFF
TRBD1 TRBJ2-2 TRBV6-2/TRBV6-3 - TGTGCCAGCAGTTACTCACGGACAGGGAAAAACACCGGGGAGCTGTTTTTT CASSYSRTGKNTGELFF
TRBD2 TRBJ2-5 TRBV2 - TGTGCCAGCAGTGAGCGTAGCGGGGGTCACAGAGAGACCCAGTACTTC CASSERSGGHRETQYF
- TRBJ1-1 TRBV7-9 - TGTGCCAGCAGCTTAGCGAAGGAGATGAACACTGAAGCTTTCTTT CASSLAKEMNTEAFF
- TRBJ1-1 TRBV29-1 - TGCAGCGTTGCTGGGGGCGCCGGGAAAACTGAAGCTTTCTTT CSVAGGAGKTEAFF
TRBD1 TRBJ1-2 TRBV3-1/TRBV3-2 - TGTGCCAGCAGCCACTTACAGGGGACAAACTATGGCTACACCTTC CASSHLQGTNYGYTF
TRBD1 TRBJ2-7 TRBV18 - TGTGCCAGCTCACAAATCGGACAGGGGGCCAACGAGCAGTACTTC CASSQIGQGANEQYF
TRBD2 TRBJ2-5 TRBV5-1 - TGCGCCAGCAGCTCACAAGCGGGGGGCTGGGAAGAGACCCAGTACTTC CASSSQAGGWEETQYF
TRBD2 TRBJ2-3 TRBV27 - TGTGCCAGCAGCCGGGGACTAGCGGGGGGAACGACAGATACGCAGTATTTT CASSRGLAGGTTDTQYF
TRBD2 TRBJ2-2 TRBV12-5 - TGTGCTAGTGGTTTCCCCGGAGCGGGGGATAGAAACACCGGGGAGCTGTTTTTT CASGFPGAGDRNTGELFF
TRBD2 TRBJ2-5 TRBV9 - TGTGCCAGCAGCGTAGTAGTCGGCGGGGGATCAGAGACCCAGTACTTC CASSVVVGGGSETQYF
TRBD1 TRBJ2-7 TRBV2 few TGTGCCAGCAGGAAGCGGGACAGGGCTGACGAGCAGTACTTC CASRKRDRADEQYF